The 28 T cell receptor beta chains below were found in one sample sequenced in a study of blood T cells in healthy people across ages. A second PCR, run for roughly 7 to 12 cycles, used a sample-barcoded 5' primer plus a J-beta primer mix. TCRdb reprocessed the 5' RACE reads via MiXCR and lists one record per CDR3 protein. Here the sample spans about 1.6 million distinct CDR3 sequences, roughly 32% being singletons. The sequenced sample was blood. The receptor source for this set is a woman in her twenties or thirties in good health.

J is TRBJ2-7 and V is TRBV10-2, with a possible D match to TRBD1 (6 bases). V was pared by 8 bases and J by 2 bases, with 10 bases between. Germline V gene data show CDR1 as WSHSY and CDR2 as SAAADI. The CDR3 loop spans 12 amino acids. The CDR3 reads CASEGDAYEQYF. The CDR3 DNA reads as TGCGCCAGCGAGGGGGATGCCTACGAGCAGTACTTC.

This clonotype has at least ten counts. The rearrangement joins TRBV4-1 to TRBJ2-7; D might be TRBD1 (5 bases). Trimming took 5 bases from V and 2 from J, leaving 16 bases between them. The CDR3 totals 15 residues. Germline V gives CDR1 MGHRA, CDR2 YSYEKL. This CDR3 is CASSAQGSSPYEQYF. The CDR3 DNA reads as TGCGCCAGCAGCGCCCAGGGTTCCTCCCCCTACGAGCAGTACTTC.

The rearrangement uses TRBV5-1 and TRBJ2-3, with 13 bases lining up with TRBD2. Per the germline V gene, CDR1 is SGHRS and CDR2 is YFSETQ. This CDR3 comprises 18 residues. The V and J ends lost 4 bases and 3 bases, in that order; junction bases with no gene match: 11. The CDR3 nucleotides read TGCGCCAGCAGCCCCGGACTAGCGGGAGTGGTGGGAACAGATACGCAGTATTTT. It encodes CASSPGLAGVVGTDTQYF.

This clonotype was observed a few times. The chain combines TRBV20-1 with TRBJ2-7; 8 bases map to TRBD1. The CDR3 is made up of 14 amino acids. Germline V gene sequence: CDR1 DFQATT, CDR2 SNEGSKA (reference sequence). V lost 0 bases, J lost 6 bases, and 7 bases stayed unmatched. The chain's CDR3 is CSARDVTGVFEQYF. In DNA form, the CDR3 reads TGCAGTGCTAGAGACGTGACAGGGGTATTCGAGCAGTACTTC.

The chain couples TRBV21-1 to TRBJ2-4; no check of the table's D call, TRBD1, against the DNA was made. TRBV21-1 is given as a pseudogene. This CDR3 comprises 17 residues. The CDR3 nucleotides are TGTGCCAGCAGCAGACTTGTTCAGACAGGGGCCAAAAACATTCAGTACTTC. It yields the protein CASSRLVQTGAKNIQYF.

In DNA form, the CDR3 reads TGCAGTGCTAGGGGGGGTGGGTGGAAAACTGAAGCTTTCTTT. Translated, it gives CSARGGGWKTEAFF. The chain employs TRBV20-1 and TRBJ1-1, with a weak D call TRBD1 (5 bases). CDR1 is DFQATT and CDR2 is SNEGSKA in the germline V gene (reference sequence). This CDR3 comprises 14 residues. V lost 3 bases and J lost 5, with 16 bases in between.

This sequence joins TRBV7-6 and TRBJ2-6, with TRBD1 matching 8 bases. This CDR3 region has 16 residues. V lost 5 bases, J lost 1 base, and 4 bases stayed unmatched. The V gene's germline CDR1 is SGHVS and CDR2 FNYEAQ. The CDR3 sequence is CASSARTGSGANVLTF. The CDR3 DNA reads TGTGCCAGCAGCGCCCGGACAGGGTCTGGGGCCAACGTCCTGACTTTC.

The rearrangement links TRBV28 to TRBJ2-5; a weak D match, TRBD2 (6 bases). V lost 11 bases and J 5 bases, leaving 21 bases between the germline ends. Germline assignment: CDR1 MDHEN and CDR2 SYDVKM. The CDR3 spans 14 residues. CDR3 protein: CALSPGTSGETQYF. DNA of the CDR3: TGTGCCCTAAGCCCCGGGACTTCTGGGGAGACCCAGTACTTC.

The J gene is TRBJ1-5, the V gene TRBV29-1, with TRBD1 matching 8 bases. Germline V gene sequence: CDR1 SQVTM, CDR2 ANQGSEA. V lost 4 bases, J lost 7 bases, and 6 bases stayed unmatched. The CDR3 sequence is 13 residues long. CDR3 sequence reads: CSVGGTGGQPQHF. CDR3 DNA sequence: TGCAGCGTTGGAGGCACAGGGGGACAGCCCCAGCATTTT. Full variable domain (remainder filled in from reference TRBV29-1 and TRBJ1-5): SAVISQKPSRDICQRGTSLTIQCQVDSQVTMMFWYRQQPGQSLTLIATANQGSEATYESGFVIDKFPISRPNLTFSTLTVSNMSPEDSSIYLCSVGGTGGQPQHFGDGTRLSIL.

The chain employs TRBV2 and TRBJ2-5, with D hard to call. V dropped 7 bases and J dropped 0 bases, with 12 bases sitting between them. Germline V gene data show CDR1 as SNHLY and CDR2 as FYNNEI. There are 14 residues in the CDR3. The CDR3 spells CASTKEQNQETQYF. The CDR3 DNA follows: TGTGCCAGCACCAAGGAGCAGAACCAAGAGACCCAGTACTTC.

The chain recombines TRBV4-1 with TRBJ2-6; 10 nucleotides agree with TRBD1. The CDR3 covers 20 residues. Germline V gives CDR1 MGHRA, CDR2 YSYEKL. V shed 1 base, J shed 0 bases, and the junction held 9 bases outside the gene matches. The CDR3 nucleotides read TGCGCCAGCAGCCAAGGCAACCGACAGGGGGCCTTCTCTGGGGCCAACGTCCTGACTTTC. It encodes CASSQGNRQGAFSGANVLTF.

The V gene is TRBV12-3 or TRBV12-4, the J gene TRBJ1-2, with D unresolved. V gave up 5 bases and J gave up 5 bases, with 27 bases separating them. This CDR3 has 18 residues. CDR3 residues: CASSLSLERALWHYGYTF. In DNA form, the CDR3 reads TGTGCCAGCAGTCTGTCTTTGGAGCGGGCCCTTTGGCATTATGGCTACACCTTC.

J is TRBJ2-1 and V is TRBV5-6, with D possibly being TRBD1 or TRBD2 (6 bases each). This CDR3 contains 18 residues. Looked up from germline, CDR1 is SGHDT and CDR2 is YYEEEE. V shed 0 bases and J shed 0 bases, with 16 bases lying between them. The CDR3 nucleotides are TGTGCCAGCAGCTTGGCTGGTTGGGGGGCCAGCTCCTACAATGAGCAGTTCTTC. The encoded protein is CASSLAGWGASSYNEQFF.

This clonotype was seen a handful of times. V is TRBV4-1 and J is TRBJ2-1; D might be TRBD1 (6 bases). V was pared by 0 bases and J by 4 bases, with 10 bases between. The CDR3 has 15 amino acids. CDR1 MGHRA and CDR2 YSYEKL come from the germline V gene. The DNA for the CDR3 is TGCGCCAGCAGCCAAGATGGCCAGGGGTACAATGAGCAGTTCTTC. This translates into CASSQDGQGYNEQFF.

This clonotype appeared a few times. V usage is TRBV30 and J usage is TRBJ2-7; 12 nucleotides line up with TRBD2. CDR1 is GTSNPN and CDR2 is SVGIG in the germline V gene (reference sequence). This CDR3 comprises 15 residues. The trim removed 0 bases at V and 1 base at J, leaving 1 base unmatched. CDR3 in DNA: TGTGCCTGGAGTGTACTAGCGGGGGGTTCCTACGAGCAGTACTTC. Residues: CAWSVLAGGSYEQYF. Full variable domain (outside the CDR3, taken from reference TRBV30 and TRBJ2-7): SQTIHQWPATLVQPVGSPLSLECTVEGTSNPNLYWYRQAAGRGLQLLFYSVGIGQISSEVPQNLSASRPQDRQFILSSKKLLLSDSGFYLCAWSVLAGGSYEQYFGPGTRLTVT.

Turning to this clonotype: A junction boundary mismatches the germline segment, possibly from a read error. The chain combines TRBV5-1 with TRBJ2-5; tentative D call: TRBD1 (5 bases). The assigned J gene may be wrong: the sequence end matches TRBJ2-7 better. The length of the CDR3 is 15 residues. The germline V gene encodes CDR1 SGHRS and CDR2 YFSETQ. This CDR3 reads CAGSLGPLGTGEQYF. CDR3 in DNA: TGCGCCGGCAGCTTGGGGCCCTTGGGTACTGGCGAGCAGTACTTC.

Only a few counts were recorded for this clonotype. The V gene is TRBV6-1, the J gene TRBJ2-7; 9 bases fit TRBD1. The length of the CDR3 is 14 residues. V was pared by 6 bases and J by 2 bases, with 5 bases of the junction left unmatched. Germline V gene data show CDR1 as MNHNS and CDR2 as SASEGT. CDR3 bases: TGTGCCAGCAGCCGGACAGGGGCTCCCTACGAGCAGTACTTC. Amino acid sequence: CASSRTGAPYEQYF.

The chain is built from TRBV20-1 and TRBJ2-2; 8 bases align to TRBD1. The V and J ends lost 6 bases and 9 bases, in that order; junction bases with no gene match: 9. In germline, CDR1 is DFQATT, CDR2 SNEGSKA (reference sequence). This CDR3 is built from 13 residues. The CDR3: CSAGQGLFRELFF. CDR3 nucleotides: TGCAGTGCCGGACAGGGTTTATTCAGGGAGCTGTTTTTT.

The chain employs TRBV4-1 and TRBJ2-2; 9 bases are shared with TRBD1. The V gene end was trimmed by 4 bases and the J gene end by 6 bases; junction bases not matched to a gene: 3. This CDR3 comprises 14 residues. Germline CDR1 is MGHRA and CDR2 is YSYEKL. CDR3 residues: CASSRGQGAGELFF. The CDR3 coding sequence is TGCGCCAGCAGCCGGGGACAGGGAGCCGGGGAGCTGTTTTTT.

The chain combines TRBV19 with TRBJ2-7; a possible D gene is TRBD2 (5 bases). Germline assignment: CDR1 LNHDA and CDR2 SQIVND (reference sequence). V gave up 5 bases and J gave up 6 bases, with 23 bases separating them. The CDR3 length is 16 residues. The CDR3 DNA is TGTGCCAGTAGTCCTCTAGGCGGACTTAGTATCTTCGAGCAGTACTTC. It is translated as CASSPLGGLSIFEQYF.

The sample holds a few counts of this clonotype. The rearrangement joins TRBV4-2 to TRBJ2-7; unclear D gene. This CDR3 is 14 amino acids long. Germline-derived CDR1 and CDR2 are LGHNA and YNFKEQ. V lost 1 base and J lost 3, with 10 bases in between. CDR3 nucleotides: TGTGCCAGCAGCCAAGGAATGGAATTCTACGAGCAGTACTTC. It codes for CASSQGMEFYEQYF.

The genes are TRBV27 and TRBJ2-2; D ambiguous. V lost 3 bases and J lost 6, with 5 bases in between. CDR3 size: 12 residues. Germline V gene lookup returns CDR1 MNHEY and CDR2 SMNVEV (reference sequence). The CDR3 DNA sequence: TGTGCCAGCAGTTTTCCTTCCGGGGAGCTGTTTTTT. As protein: CASSFPSGELFF.

The table lists this clonotype with a count of one. The chain is built from TRBV20-1 and TRBJ2-7; 9 bases match TRBD2. CDR3 length equals 15 residues. Looked up from germline, CDR1 is DFQATT and CDR2 is SNEGSKA (reference sequence). Trimming took 0 bases from V and 2 from J; bases not matched to a gene: 5. CDR3 protein: CSARESSGIPYEQYF. The CDR3 DNA is TGCAGTGCTAGAGAGTCTAGCGGGATCCCCTACGAGCAGTACTTC.

The CDR3 bases are TGTGCCAGCCTAATTCCGGGACAGGGGGGCGAGCAGTACTTC. Protein product: CASLIPGQGGEQYF. This chain connects TRBV2 to TRBJ2-7; 11 bases align to TRBD1. Germline assignment: CDR1 SNHLY and CDR2 FYNNEI. V lost 8 bases and J lost 6; bases outside the gene matches: 9. There are 14 residues in the CDR3.

The CDR3 sequence is CASSPFGGYEQYF. The CDR3, as DNA: TGTGCCAGCTCACCCTTCGGTGGATACGAGCAGTACTTC. The chain carries TRBV18 and TRBJ2-7; D remains unclear. Germline lookup yields CDR1 KGHSH and CDR2 LQKENI. V lost 3 bases, J lost 4 bases, and 10 bases lay in between. The CDR3 covers 13 residues.

The chain carries TRBV9 and TRBJ2-1; TRBD1 aligns across 11 bases. The V segment lost 0 bases and the J segment 0 bases; nucleotides outside the gene matches: 5. The germline V gene has CDR1 SGDLS and CDR2 YYNGEE. The CDR3 is 18 amino acids. CDR3 DNA sequence: TGTGCCAGCAGCGTAGGGACAGGGGGCTTGAGCTCCTACAATGAGCAGTTCTTC. Translating gives CASSVGTGGLSSYNEQFF.

This clonotype has more than one count but fewer than ten. The rearrangement joins TRBV9 to TRBJ2-3; D remains ambiguous. The germline gives CDR1 SGDLS, CDR2 YYNGEE. Trimming shortened V by 0 bases and J by 4 bases, and 9 bases separated the two germline ends. The length of the CDR3 is 14 residues. Written as DNA, the CDR3 is TGTGCCAGCAGCGTAGCGTCGGTCCCAGATACGCAGTATTTT. Translating gives CASSVASVPDTQYF. Based on the CDR3 plus reference TRBV9 and TRBJ2-3, the full variable domain is DSGVTQTPKHLITATGQRVTLRCSPRSGDLSVYWYQQSLDQGLQFLIQYYNGEERAKGNILERFSAQQFPDLHSELNLSSLELGDSALYFCASSVASVPDTQYFGPGTRLTVL.

The chain's CDR3 is CASSQQPGGEQYF. The CDR3 DNA follows: TGTGCCAGCAGCCAACAACCTGGAGGGGAGCAGTACTTC. The gene calls are TRBV11-2 and TRBJ2-7; possibly TRBD2 for D (6 bases). The CDR3 consists of 13 residues. CDR1 is SGHAT, CDR2 FQNNGV, per germline. Trimming took off 5 bases at V and 7 bases at J, with 15 bases between the two ends.